Listed here are 28 T cell receptor beta chains from one sample, sequenced in a study of a mutant IDH1 vaccine in newly diagnosed glioma. The sample's time point: baseline, week 1 (first vaccination visit). This sample's treatment: pre-vaccination baseline after standard-of-care therapy. Here immunoSEQ multiplex PCR was the method, and the copy in TCRdb shows in-frame clones only, minus some. The table includes about 38,000 clones, over 85% detected once. The specimen was PBMCs, collected from a glioma patient treated with radiotherapy, temozolomide or both. Receptor source: a man aged 18 to 29 with glioma.

This chain uses TRBV7-2 with TRBJ2-7; 13 bases line up with TRBD2. The CDR3 is 14 residues long. Germline lookup yields CDR1 SGHTA and CDR2 FQGNSA. Trimming at V came to 9 bases and at J to 7 bases, leaving 9 bases not matched to a gene. CDR3 amino acids: CASKNWTSGGEQYF. The CDR3 DNA follows: TGTGCCAGTAAAAATTGGACTAGCGGGGGAGAGCAGTACTTC.

The chain combines TRBV6-6 with TRBJ2-7; no clear D. The germline V and J ends were trimmed by 2 bases and 4 bases, with 9 bases remaining between them. Germline V gives CDR1 MNHNY, CDR2 SVGAGI (reference sequence). CDR3 length: 13 amino acids. In DNA, the CDR3 is TGTGCCAGCAGTTACCGCCCATCGTACGAGCAGTACTTC. It is translated as CASSYRPSYEQYF.

The CDR3 sequence is CSVEWDRGYQRETQYF. CDR3 nucleotides: TGCAGCGTTGAGTGGGACAGGGGGTACCAGCGAGAGACCCAGTACTTC. The chain employs TRBV29-1 and TRBJ2-5, with 11 positions matching TRBD1. CDR1 and CDR2 (germline): SQVTM, ANQGSEA. This CDR3 is 16 amino acids long. Trimming at V came to 3 bases and at J to 4 bases, leaving 10 bases not matched to a gene. The full variable domain, with the rest looked up from reference TRBV29-1 and TRBJ2-5, is SAVISQKPSRDICQRGTSLTIQCQVDSQVTMMFWYRQQPGQSLTLIATANQGSEATYESGFVIDKFPISRPNLTFSTLTVSNMSPEDSSIYLCSVEWDRGYQRETQYFGPGTRLLVL.

J is TRBJ2-1 and V is TRBV5-1, with 11 nucleotides matching TRBD2. After removal of 0 bases from V and 8 bases from J, the junction contained 10 bases not matched to a gene. CDR1 and CDR2 (germline): SGHRS, YFSETQ. The CDR3 has 17 residues. As DNA, the CDR3 is TGCGCCAGCAGCTTGGTCGAACTAGCGGGAGAAGTCCATGAGCAGTTCTTC. Amino acid sequence: CASSLVELAGEVHEQFF.

V is TRBV5-1 and J is TRBJ1-2; D gene ambiguous. Trimming took off 4 bases at V and 4 bases at J, with 11 bases between the two ends. CDR1 SGHRS and CDR2 YFSETQ come from the germline V gene. This CDR3 spans 13 amino acids. The CDR3 DNA reads as TGCGCCAGCAGCCCTGGAGGGAGCTATGGCTACACCTTC. It codes for CASSPGGSYGYTF.

V and J are TRBV9 and TRBJ1-2; D unresolved. This CDR3 contains 13 residues. In germline, CDR1 is SGDLS, CDR2 YYNGEE. V was shortened by 5 bases and J by 7 bases, with 15 bases between the two germline ends. CDR3: CASSNSALLGYTF. CDR3 sequence (DNA): TGTGCCAGCAGTAATTCAGCGCTCCTTGGCTACACCTTC.

The chain couples TRBV4-3 to TRBJ1-5, with 10 bases lining up with TRBD1. The CDR3 is 15 residues long. Germline V gene lookup returns CDR1 LGHNA and CDR2 YSLEER. Losses at the gene ends were 4 bases for V and 4 bases for J; bases not matched to a gene: 4. CDR3 protein: CASSPDRGPNQPQHF. In DNA form, the CDR3 reads TGCGCCAGCAGCCCAGACAGGGGGCCAAATCAGCCCCAGCATTTT.

The CDR3 bases are TGTGCCAGCAGTTCCCTCACGACAGGGTTGAACAATGAGCAGTTCTTC. Protein sequence: CASSSLTTGLNNEQFF. This sequence joins TRBV6-5 and TRBJ2-1, with 7 nucleotides matching TRBD1. CDR3 length equals 16 residues. CDR1 and CDR2 from the germline V gene are MNHEY and SVGAGI. V shed 4 bases, J shed 5 bases, and the junction held 11 bases outside the gene matches.

CDR3 sequence: CSVGTSGRIGEQFF. The CDR3 bases are TGCAGCGTGGGGACTAGCGGGAGGATCGGTGAGCAGTTCTTC. V and J are TRBV29-1 and TRBJ2-1; 15 bases fit TRBD2. CDR3 length equals 14 residues. CDR1 and CDR2 (germline): SQVTM, ANQGSEA. The V and J ends lost 6 bases and 9 bases, in that order; junction bases with no gene match: 6.

The J gene is TRBJ2-7, the V gene TRBV4-2; possibly TRBD2 for D (6 bases). Germline V gives CDR1 LGHNA, CDR2 YNFKEQ. Deletions cut 0 bases from V and 2 bases from J, with 17 bases between. There are 17 residues in the CDR3. The CDR3 DNA sequence: TGTGCCAGCAGCCAAGATTTGGAGGGCCGGAGGCCCTACGAGCAGTACTTC. Translating it yields CASSQDLEGRRPYEQYF.

The chain joins TRBV27 to TRBJ1-1; 8 bases fit TRBD1. The V gene's germline CDR1 is MNHEY and CDR2 SMNVEV (reference sequence). CDR3 length: 15 residues. V was pared by 6 bases and J by 5 bases, with 11 bases of the junction left unmatched. CDR3 protein: CASSPRQGRRTEAFF. In DNA form, the CDR3 reads TGTGCCAGCAGCCCCCGACAGGGGCGAAGGACTGAAGCTTTCTTT.

This clone has just one count. The chain is built from TRBV30 and TRBJ2-7; a possible D gene is TRBD1 (5 bases). This CDR3 has 14 residues. The V gene lost 4 bases and the J gene lost 3 bases, with 16 bases spanning the gap. In germline, CDR1 is GTSNPN, CDR2 SVGIG (reference sequence). CDR3 amino acids: CAWTPGQGGYEQYF. The CDR3 coding sequence is TGTGCCTGGACCCCCGGGCAGGGCGGCTACGAGCAGTACTTC.

This sequence joins TRBV4-3 and TRBJ2-7; D possibly corresponds to TRBD2 (5 bases). The CDR3 loop spans 14 amino acids. V lost 0 bases and J lost 4, with 10 bases in between. The germline V gene has CDR1 LGHNA and CDR2 YSLEER. CDR3 in DNA: TGCGCCAGCAGCCAAGAGCTAGCCTCATACGAGCAGTACTTC. This translates into CASSQELASYEQYF.

The DNA of the CDR3 is TGTGCCAGCAGCTTTGGTCAGGGTAAAGAGACCCAGTACTTC. This codes for CASSFGQGKETQYF. The J gene is TRBJ2-5, the V gene TRBV7-2, with D tentatively TRBD1 (5 bases). From germline, CDR1 is SGHTA and CDR2 FQGNSA. The ends were cut back, 3 bases at V and 3 bases at J, with 11 bases in the middle. This CDR3 is built from 14 residues.

CDR3 sequence reads: CASSLGQTNSPLHF. CDR3 nucleotides: TGCGCCAGCAGCTTGGGACAGACTAATTCACCCCTCCACTTT. This chain links TRBV5-1 with TRBJ1-6; D perhaps matches TRBD1 (5 bases). Trimming cost V 0 bases and J 6 bases, with 7 bases left between them. The CDR3 is 14 residues long. CDR1 SGHRS and CDR2 YFSETQ come from the germline V gene.

The chain couples TRBV4-3 to TRBJ2-7; D is ambiguous. Germline CDR1 and CDR2: LGHNA and YSLEER. V lost 0 bases, J lost 2 bases, and 11 bases lay in between. The CDR3 length is 15 residues. CDR3 protein: CASSQDHRSAYEQYF. As DNA, the CDR3 is TGCGCCAGCAGCCAAGATCATCGGTCCGCCTACGAGCAGTACTTC.

A single count supports this clone. This sequence joins TRBV27 and TRBJ2-5, with no clear D. CDR1 MNHEY and CDR2 SMNVEV come from the germline V gene (reference sequence). With 2 bases removed from V and 1 base from J, the gap between germline ends came to 5 bases. The CDR3 runs to 13 residues. The CDR3, as DNA: TGTGCCAGCAGTTTAAGGCCCCAAGAGACCCAGTACTTC. Protein: CASSLRPQETQYF.

The chain carries TRBV5-1 and TRBJ1-2; tentatively, D is TRBD1 (6 bases). Trimming left V 1 base short and J 6 bases short, with 16 bases between. The CDR3 is made up of 15 amino acids. CDR1 SGHRS and CDR2 YFSETQ come from the germline V gene. The CDR3 nucleotides are TGCGCCAGCAGCTTGTCATTCCCAGCAGGGGATGGCTACACCTTC. As protein: CASSLSFPAGDGYTF.

The gene calls are TRBV29-1 and TRBJ1-2; D is ambiguous. CDR3 size: 12 residues. CDR1 is SQVTM and CDR2 is ANQGSEA in the germline V gene. Trimming stripped 3 bases from V and 8 bases from J, with 13 bases between. In nucleotides, the CDR3 is TGCAGCGTTGAGCGTACGAGTCGGGGCTACACCTTC. It translates to CSVERTSRGYTF.

The rearrangement links TRBV7-9 to TRBJ2-2, with D unclear. There are 14 residues in the CDR3. Trimming stripped 2 bases from V and 6 bases from J, with 10 bases between. CDR1 is SEHNR and CDR2 is FQNEAQ in the germline V gene (reference sequence). DNA of the CDR3: TGTGCCAGCAGCTTACGAGTTTCCCCCGGGGAGCTGTTTTTT. This sequence encodes CASSLRVSPGELFF.

In this sample, this clone turned up once. The genes are TRBV30 and TRBJ2-7; 9 nucleotides line up with TRBD1. The germline gives CDR1 GTSNPN, CDR2 SVGIG (reference sequence). Trimming at V came to 1 base and at J to 2 bases, leaving 3 bases not matched to a gene. This CDR3 has 14 amino acids. The CDR3 DNA reads as TGTGCCTGGAGTGCCGGGACAGGGACCTACGAGCAGTACTTC. As protein: CAWSAGTGTYEQYF.

The chain has TRBV4-2 and TRBJ2-7; D may be TRBD2 (5 bases). The ends were cut back, 4 bases at V and 3 bases at J, with 16 bases in the middle. CDR1 and CDR2 (germline): LGHNA, YNFKEQ. The CDR3 consists of 15 residues. The CDR3 protein is CASSPPGVKFYEQYF. The CDR3 DNA reads as TGTGCCAGCAGCCCTCCCGGGGTAAAATTCTACGAGCAGTACTTC.

CDR3 loop: CASSSSYMDTEAFF. DNA for the CDR3: TGTGCCAGCAGTTCCTCTTATATGGACACTGAAGCTTTCTTT. The genes are TRBV7-9 and TRBJ1-1; D is undetermined. CDR3 length: 14 amino acids. Germline-derived CDR1 and CDR2 are SEHNR and FQNEAQ (reference sequence). Trimming shortened V by 6 bases and J by 3 bases, and 14 bases separated the two germline ends.

The chain recombines TRBV6-5 with TRBJ2-1, with TRBD1 matching over 8 bases. The CDR3 runs 15 residues. The V segment lost 6 bases and the J segment 7 bases; nucleotides outside the gene matches: 11. CDR1 and CDR2 from the germline V gene are MNHEY and SVGAGI. The CDR3: CASSQTGGYGNEQFF. The CDR3 bases are TGTGCCAGCAGCCAAACAGGGGGTTACGGAAATGAGCAGTTCTTC.

The CDR3 sequence: CASSDLPDTQYF. The DNA of the CDR3 is TGTGCCAGCAGTGATCTCCCAGATACGCAGTATTTT. The V and J genes are TRBV25-1 and TRBJ2-3; no firm D call. Per germline, CDR1 MGHDK and CDR2 SYGVNS. The CDR3 length is 12 residues. Trimming stripped 3 bases from V and 4 bases from J, with 5 bases between.

The CDR3 loop reads CASSYRANVLTF. CDR3 bases: TGTGCCAGCAGCTACCGGGCCAACGTCCTGACTTTC. V is TRBV7-9 and J is TRBJ2-6; D is undetermined. V lost 4 bases and J lost 5, with 3 bases in between. The CDR3 is 12 amino acids. Looked up from germline, CDR1 is SEHNR and CDR2 is FQNEAQ (reference sequence).

The V gene is TRBV28, the J gene TRBJ1-1, with TRBD1 as a possible D gene (5 bases). Trimming removed 2 bases from V and 3 bases from J, with 16 bases in between. This CDR3 has 16 residues. The germline V gene has CDR1 MDHEN and CDR2 SYDVKM. The CDR3 nucleotides are TGTGCCAGCAGTTTACGGAGACAGCGATCGGACACTGAAGCTTTCTTT. This encodes CASSLRRQRSDTEAFF.

This chain joins TRBV6-5 and TRBJ1-4, with D possibly TRBD1 on 5 matching bases. The CDR3 is made up of 15 amino acids. The V and J ends lost 5 bases and 8 bases respectively, with 18 bases between them. Germline assignment: CDR1 MNHEY and CDR2 SVGAGI. The CDR3 region has the DNA TGTGCCAGCAGTCCTGGTCGGGGGGGAAAGGAAAAACTGTTTTTT. Amino acids: CASSPGRGGKEKLFF.